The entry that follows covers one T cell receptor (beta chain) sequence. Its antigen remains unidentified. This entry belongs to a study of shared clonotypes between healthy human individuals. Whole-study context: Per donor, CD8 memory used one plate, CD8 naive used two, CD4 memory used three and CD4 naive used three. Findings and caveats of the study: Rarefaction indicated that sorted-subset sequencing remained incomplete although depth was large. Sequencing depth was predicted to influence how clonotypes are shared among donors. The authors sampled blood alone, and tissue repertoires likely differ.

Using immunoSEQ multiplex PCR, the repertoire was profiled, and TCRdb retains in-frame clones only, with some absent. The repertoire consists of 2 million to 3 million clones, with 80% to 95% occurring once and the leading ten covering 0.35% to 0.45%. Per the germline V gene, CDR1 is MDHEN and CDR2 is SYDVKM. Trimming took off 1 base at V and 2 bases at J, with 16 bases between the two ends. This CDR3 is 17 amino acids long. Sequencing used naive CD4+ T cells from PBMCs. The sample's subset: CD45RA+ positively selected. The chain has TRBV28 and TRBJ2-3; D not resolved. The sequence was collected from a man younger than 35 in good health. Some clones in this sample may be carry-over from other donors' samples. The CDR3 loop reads CASSLFKLHQPTDTQYF. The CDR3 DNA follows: TGTGCCAGCAGTTTATTCAAACTACACCAGCCCACAGATACGCAGTATTTT.